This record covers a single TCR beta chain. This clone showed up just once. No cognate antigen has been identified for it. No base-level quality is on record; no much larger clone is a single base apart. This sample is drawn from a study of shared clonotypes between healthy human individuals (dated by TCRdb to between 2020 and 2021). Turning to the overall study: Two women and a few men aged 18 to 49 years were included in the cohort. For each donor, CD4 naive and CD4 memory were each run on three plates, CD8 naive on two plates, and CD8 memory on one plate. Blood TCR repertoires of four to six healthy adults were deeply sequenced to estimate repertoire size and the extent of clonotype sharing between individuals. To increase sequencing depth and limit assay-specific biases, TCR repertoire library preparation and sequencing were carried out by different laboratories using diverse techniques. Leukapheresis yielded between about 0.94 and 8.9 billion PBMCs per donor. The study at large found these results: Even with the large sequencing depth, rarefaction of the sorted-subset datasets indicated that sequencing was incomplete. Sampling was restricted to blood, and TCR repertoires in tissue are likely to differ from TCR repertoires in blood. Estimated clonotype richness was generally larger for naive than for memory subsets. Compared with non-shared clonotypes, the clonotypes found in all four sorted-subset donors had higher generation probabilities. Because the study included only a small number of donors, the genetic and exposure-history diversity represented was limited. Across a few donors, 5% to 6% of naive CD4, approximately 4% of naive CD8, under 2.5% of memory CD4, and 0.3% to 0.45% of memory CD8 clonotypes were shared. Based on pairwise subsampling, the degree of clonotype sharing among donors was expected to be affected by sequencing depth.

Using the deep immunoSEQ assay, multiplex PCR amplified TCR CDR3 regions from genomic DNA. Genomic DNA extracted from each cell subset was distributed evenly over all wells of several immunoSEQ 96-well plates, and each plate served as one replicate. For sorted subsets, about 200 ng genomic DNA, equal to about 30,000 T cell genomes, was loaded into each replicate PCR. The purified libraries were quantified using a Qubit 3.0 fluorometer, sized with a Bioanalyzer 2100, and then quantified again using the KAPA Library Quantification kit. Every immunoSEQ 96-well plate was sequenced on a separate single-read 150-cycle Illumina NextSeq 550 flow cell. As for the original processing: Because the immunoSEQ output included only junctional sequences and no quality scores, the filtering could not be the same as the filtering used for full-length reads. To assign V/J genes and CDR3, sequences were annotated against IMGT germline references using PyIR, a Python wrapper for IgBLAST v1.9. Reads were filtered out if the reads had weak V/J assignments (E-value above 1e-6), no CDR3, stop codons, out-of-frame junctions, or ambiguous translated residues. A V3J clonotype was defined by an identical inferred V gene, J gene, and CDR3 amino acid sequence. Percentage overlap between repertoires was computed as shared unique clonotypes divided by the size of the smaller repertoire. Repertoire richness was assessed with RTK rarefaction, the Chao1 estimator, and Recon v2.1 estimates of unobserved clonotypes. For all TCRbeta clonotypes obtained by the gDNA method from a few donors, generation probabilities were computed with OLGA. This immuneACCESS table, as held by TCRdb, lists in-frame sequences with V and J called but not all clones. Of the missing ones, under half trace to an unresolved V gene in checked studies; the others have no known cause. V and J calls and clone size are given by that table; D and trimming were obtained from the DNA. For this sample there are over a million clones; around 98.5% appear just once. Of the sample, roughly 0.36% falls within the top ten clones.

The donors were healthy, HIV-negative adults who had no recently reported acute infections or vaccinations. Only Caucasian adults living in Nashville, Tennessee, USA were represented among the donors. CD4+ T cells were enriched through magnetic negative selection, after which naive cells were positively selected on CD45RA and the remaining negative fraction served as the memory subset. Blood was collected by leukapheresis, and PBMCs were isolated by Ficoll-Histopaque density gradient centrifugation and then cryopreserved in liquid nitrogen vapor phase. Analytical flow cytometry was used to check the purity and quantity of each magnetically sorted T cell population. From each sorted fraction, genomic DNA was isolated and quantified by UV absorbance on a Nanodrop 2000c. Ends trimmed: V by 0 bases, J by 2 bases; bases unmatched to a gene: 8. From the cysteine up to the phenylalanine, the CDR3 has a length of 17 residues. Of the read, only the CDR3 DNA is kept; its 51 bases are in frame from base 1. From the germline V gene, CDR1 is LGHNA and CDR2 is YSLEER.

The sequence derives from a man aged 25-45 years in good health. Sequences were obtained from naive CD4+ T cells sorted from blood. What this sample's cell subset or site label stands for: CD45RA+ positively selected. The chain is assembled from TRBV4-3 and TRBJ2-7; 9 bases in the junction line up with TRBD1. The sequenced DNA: TGCGCCAGCAGCCAAGAAATCGGGACAGGGCAGACCTACGAGCAGTACTTC. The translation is CASSQEIGTGQTYEQYF.